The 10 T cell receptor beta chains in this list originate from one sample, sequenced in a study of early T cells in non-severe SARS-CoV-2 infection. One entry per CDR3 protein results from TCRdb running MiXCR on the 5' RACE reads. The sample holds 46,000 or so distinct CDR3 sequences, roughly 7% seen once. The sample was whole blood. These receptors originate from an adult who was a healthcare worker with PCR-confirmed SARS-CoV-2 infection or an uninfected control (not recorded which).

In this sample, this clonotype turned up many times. The CDR3 loop is CASSHSGSTNEKLFF. For the CDR3, the DNA is TGCGCCAGCAGCCACTCAGGGTCGACTAATGAAAAACTGTTTTTT. The gene calls are TRBV4-3 and TRBJ1-4; D perhaps matches TRBD1 (5 bases). Germline V gene lookup returns CDR1 LGHNA and CDR2 YSLEER. This CDR3 has 15 amino acids. V dropped 3 bases and J dropped 2 bases, with 10 bases sitting between them.

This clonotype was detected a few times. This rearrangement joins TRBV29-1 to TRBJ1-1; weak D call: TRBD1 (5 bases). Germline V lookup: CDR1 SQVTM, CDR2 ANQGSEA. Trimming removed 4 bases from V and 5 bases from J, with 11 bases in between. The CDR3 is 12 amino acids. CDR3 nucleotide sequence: TGCAGCGTTGCTCGTGAGGGGACTGAAGCTTTCTTT. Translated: CSVAREGTEAFF.

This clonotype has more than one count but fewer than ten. The CDR3 DNA reads TGTGCCAGCAGCCACCAGACAGGGGACTTCCAAGAGACCCAGTACTTC. Its protein is CASSHQTGDFQETQYF. The chain uses TRBV3-1 and TRBJ2-5; 8 bases fit TRBD1. The V and J ends lost 3 bases and 1 base, in that order; junction bases with no gene match: 7. Germline lookup yields CDR1 LGHDT and CDR2 YNNKEL (reference sequence). The CDR3 sequence is 16 residues long.

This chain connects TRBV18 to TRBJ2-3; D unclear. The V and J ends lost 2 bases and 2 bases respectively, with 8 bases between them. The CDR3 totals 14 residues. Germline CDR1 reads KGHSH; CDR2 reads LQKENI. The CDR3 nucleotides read TGTGCCAGCTCACCAAGTGGTACCACAGATACGCAGTATTTT. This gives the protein CASSPSGTTDTQYF.

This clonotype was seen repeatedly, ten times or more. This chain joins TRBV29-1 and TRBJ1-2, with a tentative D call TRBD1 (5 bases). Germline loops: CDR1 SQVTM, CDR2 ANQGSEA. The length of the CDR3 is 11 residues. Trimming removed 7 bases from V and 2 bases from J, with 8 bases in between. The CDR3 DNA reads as TGCAGCGCGACAGAAAACTATGGCTACACCTTC. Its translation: CSATENYGYTF. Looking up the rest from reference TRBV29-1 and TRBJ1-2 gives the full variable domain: SAVISQKPSRDICQRGTSLTIQCQVDSQVTMMFWYRQQPGQSLTLIATANQGSEATYESGFVIDKFPISRPNLTFSTLTVSNMSPEDSSIYLCSATENYGYTFGSGTRLTVV.

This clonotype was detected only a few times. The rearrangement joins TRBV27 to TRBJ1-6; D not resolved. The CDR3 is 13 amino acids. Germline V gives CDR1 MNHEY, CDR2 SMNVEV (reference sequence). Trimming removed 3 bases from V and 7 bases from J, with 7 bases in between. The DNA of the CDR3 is TGTGCCAGCAGTTTCCAGTGGAATTCACCCCTCCACTTT. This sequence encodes CASSFQWNSPLHF.

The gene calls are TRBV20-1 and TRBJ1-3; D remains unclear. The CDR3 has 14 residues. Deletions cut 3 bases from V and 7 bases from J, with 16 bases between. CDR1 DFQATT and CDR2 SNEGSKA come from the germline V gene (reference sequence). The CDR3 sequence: CSARSPNHRNTIYF. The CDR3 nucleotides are TGCAGTGCTAGGTCCCCGAACCATCGCAACACCATATATTTT.

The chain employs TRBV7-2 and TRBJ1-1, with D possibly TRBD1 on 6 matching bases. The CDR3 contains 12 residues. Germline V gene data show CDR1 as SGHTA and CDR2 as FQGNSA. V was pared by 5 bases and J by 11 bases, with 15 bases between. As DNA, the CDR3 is TGTGCCAGCAGCCCTACAGGGTTTGTGGCTTTCTTT. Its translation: CASSPTGFVAFF.

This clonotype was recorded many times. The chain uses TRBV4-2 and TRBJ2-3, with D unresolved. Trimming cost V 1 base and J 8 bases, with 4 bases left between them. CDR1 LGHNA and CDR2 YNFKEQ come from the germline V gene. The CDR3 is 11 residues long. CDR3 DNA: TGTGCCAGCAGCCAAGTAGCTACGCAGTATTTT. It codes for CASSQVATQYF.

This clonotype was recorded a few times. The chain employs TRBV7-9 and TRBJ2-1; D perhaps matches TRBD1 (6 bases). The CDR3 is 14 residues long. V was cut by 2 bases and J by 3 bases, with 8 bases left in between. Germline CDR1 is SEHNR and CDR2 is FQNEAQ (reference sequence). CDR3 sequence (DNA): TGTGCCAGCAGCTTAAACAGGGACTACAATGAGCAGTTCTTC. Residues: CASSLNRDYNEQFF.